This is a list of T cell receptor beta chains from one sample in a study of vaccination effects on CD4 cells after COVID-19. The antigens these receptors bind are not known. Only in-frame clones appear in the TCRdb table, and some are missing; sequencing was by immunoSEQ multiplex PCR. Of approximately 47,000 clones in the sample, roughly three quarters were seen once. The material was CD4+ T cells from PBMCs cultured without peptide, obtained after COVID-19 vaccination. The receptors come from a human donor who received a COVID-19 vaccine. Each CDR3 is given with its conserved first and last residue. The order of the fields is D gene, V gene, clone size, CDR3 length, J gene, CDR3 protein, CDR3 DNA. The D gene is left open where the match is weak. Only part of the rows carry a size: once, few, many, or a class if the clone is expanded.

D gene: TRBD2; V gene: TRBV18; clone size: -; CDR3 length: 14; J gene: TRBJ2-7; CDR3 protein: CASSPERERFEQYF; CDR3 DNA: TGTGCCAGCTCACCAGAGCGGGAGAGGTTCGAGCAGTACTTC
D gene: -; V gene: TRBV11-2; clone size: -; CDR3 length: 17; J gene: TRBJ2-7; CDR3 protein: CASSLTPGRTYSYEQYF; CDR3 DNA: TGTGCCAGCAGCTTAACCCCGGGAAGGACATACTCCTACGAGCAGTACTTC
D gene: TRBD2; V gene: TRBV9; clone size: -; CDR3 length: 14; J gene: TRBJ2-1; CDR3 protein: CASTGGGGYDEQFF; CDR3 DNA: TGTGCCAGCACGGGTGGCGGGGGATACGATGAGCAGTTCTTC
D gene: TRBD1; V gene: TRBV6-4; clone size: -; CDR3 length: 14; J gene: TRBJ2-3; CDR3 protein: CASSDSHRGDTQYF; CDR3 DNA: TGTGCCAGCAGTGACTCGCACAGGGGAGATACGCAGTATTTT
D gene: -; V gene: TRBV5-8; clone size: -; CDR3 length: 11; J gene: TRBJ2-4; CDR3 protein: CASSLIGGQYF; CDR3 DNA: TGTGCCAGCAGCTTGATTGGGGGACAGTACTTC
D gene: -; V gene: TRBV10-3; clone size: -; CDR3 length: 14; J gene: TRBJ1-6; CDR3 protein: CAISPGTGNSPLHF; CDR3 DNA: TGTGCCATCAGTCCCGGGACGGGAAATTCACCCCTCCACTTT
D gene: TRBD1; V gene: TRBV29-1; clone size: -; CDR3 length: 14; J gene: TRBJ2-3; CDR3 protein: CSATGGQGFDTQYF; CDR3 DNA: TGCAGCGCCACTGGGGGACAGGGCTTCGATACGCAGTATTTT
D gene: -; V gene: TRBV27; clone size: -; CDR3 length: 12; J gene: TRBJ1-1; CDR3 protein: CASSSVNTEAFF; CDR3 DNA: TGTGCCAGCAGTTCAGTGAACACTGAAGCTTTCTTT
D gene: -; V gene: TRBV2; clone size: -; CDR3 length: 12; J gene: TRBJ2-7; CDR3 protein: CASRDGENEQYF; CDR3 DNA: TGTGCCAGCAGGGACGGGGAGAACGAGCAGTACTTC
D gene: -; V gene: TRBV6-5; clone size: -; CDR3 length: 13; J gene: TRBJ1-1; CDR3 protein: CASSRDIGLGAFF; CDR3 DNA: TGTGCCAGCAGTCGGGACATAGGGCTCGGGGCTTTCTTT
D gene: TRBD1; V gene: TRBV5-1; clone size: -; CDR3 length: 15; J gene: TRBJ2-1; CDR3 protein: CASSLLQGAYNEQFF; CDR3 DNA: TGCGCCAGCAGCTTGTTACAGGGGGCCTACAATGAGCAGTTCTTC
D gene: -; V gene: TRBV4-1; clone size: -; CDR3 length: 16; J gene: TRBJ2-7; CDR3 protein: CASSQDGPDSLYEQYF; CDR3 DNA: TGCGCCAGCAGCCAAGACGGCCCGGACAGTCTATACGAGCAGTACTTC
D gene: -; V gene: TRBV6-5; clone size: -; CDR3 length: 15; J gene: TRBJ1-2; CDR3 protein: CASSYDRYANYGYTF; CDR3 DNA: TGTGCCAGCAGTTATGACCGATATGCTAACTATGGCTACACCTTC
D gene: -; V gene: TRBV5-1; clone size: -; CDR3 length: 16; J gene: TRBJ1-2; CDR3 protein: CASTPDWGVHNYGYTF; CDR3 DNA: TGCGCCAGCACCCCCGATTGGGGGGTTCATAACTATGGCTACACCTTC
D gene: TRBD2; V gene: TRBV18; clone size: -; CDR3 length: 14; J gene: TRBJ2-1; CDR3 protein: CASSGGSSDNEQFF; CDR3 DNA: TGTGCCAGCTCAGGCGGGAGTTCCGACAATGAGCAGTTCTTC
D gene: -; V gene: TRBV24-1; clone size: -; CDR3 length: 11; J gene: TRBJ2-3; CDR3 protein: CATSVTDTQYF; CDR3 DNA: TGTGCCACCAGTGTAACGGATACGCAGTATTTT
D gene: TRBD1; V gene: TRBV5-1; clone size: -; CDR3 length: 18; J gene: TRBJ1-2; CDR3 protein: CASCPLPGQPKSEYGYTF; CDR3 DNA: TGCGCCAGCTGTCCACTGCCGGGACAGCCAAAATCTGAATATGGCTACACCTTC
D gene: TRBD2; V gene: TRBV10-3; clone size: -; CDR3 length: 17; J gene: TRBJ2-1; CDR3 protein: CAISDGGGAAEYNEQFF; CDR3 DNA: TGTGCCATCAGTGACGGCGGGGGGGCCGCCGAGTACAATGAGCAGTTCTTC
D gene: -; V gene: TRBV5-1; clone size: -; CDR3 length: 14; J gene: TRBJ1-3; CDR3 protein: CASRETASGNTIYF; CDR3 DNA: TGCGCCAGCAGGGAGACAGCGTCCGGAAACACCATATATTTT
D gene: TRBD2; V gene: TRBV9; clone size: once; CDR3 length: 16; J gene: TRBJ2-2; CDR3 protein: CASSVVGGGHTGELFF; CDR3 DNA: TGTGCCAGCAGCGTAGTCGGGGGGGGCCACACCGGGGAGCTGTTTTTT
D gene: -; V gene: TRBV10-1; clone size: -; CDR3 length: 13; J gene: TRBJ1-1; CDR3 protein: CASSWREETEAFF; CDR3 DNA: TGCGCCAGCAGTTGGAGGGAAGAGACTGAAGCTTTCTTT
D gene: -; V gene: TRBV27; clone size: -; CDR3 length: 16; J gene: TRBJ1-2; CDR3 protein: CASSLSRGAPGGGYTF; CDR3 DNA: TGTGCCAGCAGTTTATCGAGAGGCGCGCCTGGGGGGGGCTACACCTTC